These T cell receptor beta chains were read from a single sample in a study of tumor-infiltrating lymphocytes in primary liver carcinoma. One entry per CDR3 protein, called by TCRdb with MiXCR from the multiplex PCR reads. The sample has approximately 64,000 distinct CDR3 sequences, around 64% seen once. Sequencing was carried out using liver tumor tissue from sampling region 4. The receptors here all came from a man aged 35-49 years with primary liver carcinoma and hepatitis B virus infection. Each CDR3 is given with its conserved first and last residue. D genes are given only for firm matches. Some rows mark clone size as missing; the rest say once, few, many or name a class of expanded clone.

v_gene: TRBV11-2
d_gene: -
j_gene: TRBJ2-5
abundance: -
CDR3nt: TGTGCCAGCAGCCAAACTCCTGGCGGGTGGAGAGAGACCCAGCGCTTC
CDR3aa: CASSQTPGGWRETQRF

v_gene: TRBV12-3/TRBV12-4
d_gene: TRBD2
j_gene: TRBJ2-3
abundance: -
CDR3nt: TGTGCCAGTGCCGGGACTAGCGGGTTGGGTACGCAGTATTTT
CDR3aa: CASAGTSGLGTQYF

v_gene: TRBV11-2
d_gene: TRBD1
j_gene: TRBJ2-7
abundance: -
CDR3nt: TGTGCCAGCAGTTTCATTCAGGGGGCCGTACATAACGAGCAGTACTTC
CDR3aa: CASSFIQGAVHNEQYF

v_gene: TRBV12-3/TRBV12-4
d_gene: -
j_gene: TRBJ2-2
abundance: many
CDR3nt: TGTGCCAGCAGTTTGATAGGGGACACCGGGGAGCTGTTTTTT
CDR3aa: CASSLIGDTGELFF

v_gene: TRBV19
d_gene: TRBD1
j_gene: TRBJ1-5
abundance: -
CDR3nt: TGTGCCGGGGGTAAAGGACAGGGGGATCAGCCCCAGCATTTT
CDR3aa: CAGGKGQGDQPQHF

v_gene: TRBV20-1
d_gene: TRBD1
j_gene: TRBJ2-5
abundance: -
CDR3nt: TGCAGTGCTAGAGAGACAGGGTTGTATGGAGAGATCCAGTACTTC
CDR3aa: CSARETGLYGEIQYF

v_gene: TRBV4-1
d_gene: TRBD1
j_gene: TRBJ1-2
abundance: -
CDR3nt: TGCGCCAGCAGCCAAGGGGACAGTAGCTATGACTACACCTTC
CDR3aa: CASSQGDSSYDYTF

v_gene: TRBV7-9
d_gene: -
j_gene: TRBJ2-5
abundance: -
CDR3nt: TGTACCAGTAGTTCACCGGGGGCTAGCGGAGGGTACCAAGAGACCCAGTACTTC
CDR3aa: CTSSSPGASGGYQETQYF

v_gene: TRBV25-1
d_gene: TRBD1
j_gene: TRBJ1-5
abundance: -
CDR3nt: TGTGCCAGCACCACCGGGACAGGGCCCCCTTTGGGCAATCAGCCCCAGCATTTT
CDR3aa: CASTTGTGPPLGNQPQHF

v_gene: TRBV19
d_gene: -
j_gene: TRBJ1-1
abundance: -
CDR3nt: TGTGCCAGTCACCCGGCCCAGGGGCCGGTGAACACTGAAGCTTTCTTT
CDR3aa: CASHPAQGPVNTEAFF

v_gene: TRBV11-3
d_gene: TRBD2
j_gene: TRBJ2-1
abundance: many
CDR3nt: TGTGACAGCAGCTTAGATCAGCGGGAGGCGTTCAGCTCCTACAATGAGCAGTTCTTC
CDR3aa: CDSSLDQREAFSSYNEQFF

v_gene: TRBV19
d_gene: -
j_gene: TRBJ2-2
abundance: few
CDR3nt: TGTGCCTGTAGCATTTCTCCAGGGTCCGGGGAGCTGTTTTTT
CDR3aa: CACSISPGSGELFF

v_gene: TRBV11-2
d_gene: TRBD1
j_gene: TRBJ1-5
abundance: -
CDR3nt: TGTGTCAACAGTCCTCGGGACAGGGGGACAGATACGCAGCATTTT
CDR3aa: CVNSPRDRGTDTQHF

v_gene: TRBV10-3
d_gene: TRBD2
j_gene: TRBJ2-3
abundance: few
CDR3nt: TGTGCCATCAGTGGACCCGGGACTAGCGGGAGGGTAGACACAGATACGCAGTATTTT
CDR3aa: CAISGPGTSGRVDTDTQYF

v_gene: TRBV5-1
d_gene: TRBD1
j_gene: TRBJ1-1
abundance: -
CDR3nt: TGCGCCAATAGCGAGGGGACAGGAAACACTGAAGCCTTCTTT
CDR3aa: CANSEGTGNTEAFF

v_gene: TRBV4-3
d_gene: -
j_gene: TRBJ1-1
abundance: -
CDR3nt: TGCGCCAGCAGCCAAGATACTAAGAACACTGAAGCTTTCTTT
CDR3aa: CASSQDTKNTEAFF

v_gene: TRBV12-3/TRBV12-4
d_gene: -
j_gene: TRBJ2-5
abundance: many
CDR3nt: TGTGCCAGCAGTTTAGCGCGGGAGACCCAGTACTTC
CDR3aa: CASSLARETQYF